This T cell receptor (beta chain) came from a study of shared clonotypes between healthy human individuals. In the source study's methods: Owing to the provision of junction-only sequences devoid of quality scores by immunoSEQ, filtering differed. Generated by immunoSEQ multiplex PCR, the TCRdb table keeps only in-frame clones and is missing some. V and J calls and clone size are as listed in that table; D and trimming were resolved from the DNA. The sample includes under 600,000 clones, approximately 97% of them seen just once. CDR3 size: 21 residues. The V end was cut by 3 bases, the J end by 0 bases, with 26 bases between. Germline V gene sequence: CDR1 KGHSH, CDR2 LQKENI.

This sequence originates from a woman aged 25-40 years in good health. V and J are TRBV18 and TRBJ2-2, with D possibly being TRBD2 (6 bases). Material: naive CD4+ T cells sorted from blood. This sample's subset: CD45RA+ positively selected. CDR3 DNA sequence: TGTGCCAGCTCACCCCTAAGCGGAGGGGTCTACTTGACGACGAACACCGGGGAGCTGTTTTTT. It codes for CASSPLSGGVYLTTNTGELFF.